Sequencing of this T cell receptor beta chain was carried out in a study of shared T cell receptors in the human thymus. V lost 0 bases and J 8 bases, leaving 16 bases between the germline ends. This CDR3 is built from 15 residues. Per the germline V gene, CDR1 is MGHRA and CDR2 is YSYEKL. The table came from immunoSEQ multiplex PCR; TCRdb's copy has only in-frame clones and leaves some out. The data show 600,000 to 900,000 clones, roughly 85% seen once. This sample also appeared in a second study, on human thymus T cells. According to that study: Donors were healthy Finnish babies undergoing corrective operations for congenital heart defects. Resections were taken during corrective heart surgery, and the thymus tissue came from these. Thymic and blood repertoires appeared to display a bias in their usage of V and J genes. Related research examined unrelated individuals and reported that their thymic repertoires overlapped highly.

The specimen sequenced was thymocytes. This sequence originates from a girl less than two years old with a congenital heart defect. The chain carries TRBV4-1 and TRBJ1-2, with D perhaps matching TRBD1 (5 bases). The CDR3 DNA sequence: TGCGCCAGCAGCCAAGATGCCCGCCGGACATCCGGCTACACCTTC. It specifies CASSQDARRTSGYTF.